These 32 T cell receptor beta chains originate from one sample sequenced in a study of regulatory and conventional T cells in RAG deficiency. The table came from immunoSEQ multiplex PCR; TCRdb's copy has only in-frame clones and leaves some out. The sample holds 30,000 to 35,000 clones, approximately 90% seen once. The data were also submitted as part of a second study, on regulatory T cells. That work contributes: The PCR used 52 TRBV and 13 TRBJ primers.

The specimen sequenced was CD8+ T cells sorted from blood. The receptors originated from a human donor in good health.

The V call is TRBV5-1, the J call TRBJ2-3, with a weak D call TRBD2 (6 bases). The germline gives CDR1 SGHRS, CDR2 YFSETQ. The CDR3 sequence is 16 residues long. V gave up 4 bases and J gave up 2 bases, with 17 bases separating them. CDR3 sequence: CASSPRSGTLTDTQYF. CDR3 DNA sequence: TGCGCCAGCAGCCCTAGGTCCGGGACTCTCACAGATACGCAGTATTTT. Combining the CDR3 with reference TRBV5-1 and TRBJ2-3 gives the whole variable domain KAGVTQTPRYLIKTRGQQVTLSCSPISGHRSVSWYQQTPGQGLQFLFEYFSETQRNKGNFPGRFSGRQFSNSRSEMNVSTLELGDSALYLCASSPRSGTLTDTQYFGPGTRLTVL.

The gene calls are TRBV11-2 and TRBJ2-6; D remains ambiguous. Germline assignment: CDR1 SGHAT and CDR2 FQNNGV. V lost 2 bases and J lost 4, with 9 bases in between. The CDR3 consists of 15 residues. This CDR3 reads CASSLSRRGANVLTF. The CDR3 DNA follows: TGTGCCAGCAGCTTAAGTCGAAGAGGGGCCAACGTCCTGACTTTC.

This rearrangement joins TRBV5-6 to TRBJ1-5, with 9 bases matching TRBD1. In germline, CDR1 is SGHDT, CDR2 YYEEEE. The CDR3 loop spans 17 amino acids. J was trimmed by 0 bases and V by 5 bases; bases with no gene match: 9. For the CDR3, the DNA is TGTGCCAGCAGTCGGGGACAGGGTATATATAGCAATCAGCCCCAGCATTTT. It codes for CASSRGQGIYSNQPQHF.

The chain joins TRBV9 to TRBJ1-5; the D gene is possibly TRBD1 (5 bases). The CDR3 contains 14 residues. V was clipped by 4 bases and J by 7 bases, with 15 bases between them. Germline V lookup: CDR1 SGDLS, CDR2 YYNGEE. In DNA, the CDR3 is TGTGCCAGCAGCCTTCAGGGTGGGGACCAGCCCCAGCATTTT. It specifies CASSLQGGDQPQHF.

The V and J genes are TRBV13 and TRBJ2-1, with 12 bases matching TRBD2. The V gene end was trimmed by 5 bases and the J gene end by 4 bases; junction bases not matched to a gene: 6. CDR3 length equals 16 residues. Per the germline V gene, CDR1 is PRHDT and CDR2 is FYEKMQ (reference sequence). CDR3: CASSTGGLAGYNEQFF. The CDR3 DNA reads TGTGCCAGCAGCACCGGGGGACTAGCGGGTTACAATGAGCAGTTCTTC.

The chain carries TRBV7-9 and TRBJ1-1; perhaps TRBD1 as D (6 bases). The V end was cut by 1 base, the J end by 3 bases, with 12 bases between. The CDR3 has 15 residues. Germline-derived CDR1 and CDR2 are SEHNR and FQNEAQ (reference sequence). The CDR3 region has the DNA TGTGCCAGCAGCTTAGTACAGGGTTGGGACACTGAAGCTTTCTTT. It codes for CASSLVQGWDTEAFF.

This chain joins TRBV5-8 and TRBJ2-5; tentatively, D is TRBD2 (6 bases). The germline CDR1 and CDR2 sequences are SGHTS and YDEGEE. The CDR3 consists of 16 residues. The V end lost 9 bases, the J end lost 5 bases, and 26 bases lay between the germline ends. This CDR3 reads CAIALIPLGGQETQYF. The CDR3 nucleotides are TGTGCCATCGCTCTTATCCCATTGGGGGGTCAGGAGACCCAGTACTTC.

This rearrangement joins TRBV6-5 to TRBJ2-7, with 9 bases that match TRBD1. The V gene end was trimmed by 7 bases and the J gene end by 6 bases; junction bases not matched to a gene: 7. Germline V lookup: CDR1 MNHEY, CDR2 SVGAGI. The CDR3 has 13 residues. The CDR3 loop is CASTGQGNGEQYF. DNA of the CDR3: TGTGCCAGCACCGGACAGGGGAACGGCGAGCAGTACTTC.

This clone came up once. The rearrangement uses TRBV28 and TRBJ2-1, with TRBD2 as a possible D gene (6 bases). The length of the CDR3 is 15 residues. Germline values: CDR1 MDHEN, CDR2 SYDVKM. V was pared by 5 bases and J by 2 bases, with 13 bases between. CDR3 region: CASSLTGEPYNEQFF. CDR3 coding DNA: TGTGCCAGCAGTCTTACGGGGGAACCCTACAATGAGCAGTTCTTC.

The CDR3 sequence is CASSPPGSGRSNEQFF. The CDR3 nucleotides read TGTGCCAGCAGTCCTCCGGGTAGCGGGAGATCAAATGAGCAGTTCTTC. The chain combines TRBV27 with TRBJ2-1, with 9 bases lining up with TRBD2. With 5 bases clipped from V and 7 bases from J, the junction kept 12 bases outside the gene matches. The CDR3 extends over 16 amino acids. CDR1 and CDR2 (germline): MNHEY, SMNVEV (reference sequence).

Only one count was recorded for this clone. The chain is built from TRBV11-2 and TRBJ1-2; D call uncertain. Germline V lookup: CDR1 SGHAT, CDR2 FQNNGV. This CDR3 spans 13 amino acids. V lost 0 bases and J lost 2, with 4 bases in between. This CDR3 reads CASSLDQNYGYTF. As DNA, the CDR3 is TGTGCCAGCAGCTTAGACCAGAACTATGGCTACACCTTC. The full variable domain, completed using reference TRBV11-2 and TRBJ1-2, is EAGVAQSPRYKIIEKRQSVAFWCNPISGHATLYWYQQILGQGPKLLIQFQNNGVVDDSQLPKDRFSAERLKGVDSTLKIQPAKLEDSAVYLCASSLDQNYGYTFGSGTRLTVV.

The chain combines TRBV25-1 with TRBJ2-7; D is unresolved. Deletions cut 3 bases from V and 2 bases from J, with 17 bases between. CDR1 and CDR2 (germline): MGHDK, SYGVNS. The CDR3 consists of 16 residues. In DNA form, the CDR3 reads TGTGCCAGCAGTGAGACGTTGGGCAGCAAAACCTACGAGCAGTACTTC. Translating it yields CASSETLGSKTYEQYF.

This clone was counted between two and nine times. CDR3 sequence reads: CSADPGTEQFF. The CDR3 DNA is TGCAGCGCCGATCCCGGGACAGAGCAGTTCTTC. The chain recombines TRBV29-1 with TRBJ2-1; possibly TRBD1 for D (6 bases). This CDR3 comprises 11 residues. Germline V gives CDR1 SQVTM, CDR2 ANQGSEA. V shed 7 bases and J shed 10 bases, with 14 bases lying between them.

V and J are TRBV12-2 and TRBJ2-6; TRBD2 is the table's D call, not checked against the DNA. TRBV12-2 represents a pseudogene. The CDR3 is 17 amino acids. The CDR3 DNA is TGTGCAAGTGTAGTGATTTACTTCCTCTCTGGGGCCAACGTCCTGACTTTC. It translates to CASVVIYFLSGANVLTF.

The genes are TRBV27 and TRBJ2-1; D is unclear. Trimming cost V 5 bases and J 5 bases, with 10 bases left between them. CDR1 MNHEY and CDR2 SMNVEV come from the germline V gene (reference sequence). This CDR3 has 13 residues. The CDR3 DNA is TGTGCCAGCAGTGGAGTAGGGAACAATGAGCAGTTCTTC. This gives the protein CASSGVGNNEQFF.

This clone was counted a single time. The chain employs TRBV6-5 and TRBJ1-1; perhaps TRBD1 as D (5 bases). The CDR3 is made up of 13 amino acids. Deletions cut 7 bases from V and 3 bases from J, with 12 bases between. In germline, CDR1 is MNHEY, CDR2 SVGAGI. CDR3 DNA sequence: TGTGCCAGCACCTCCCGGGACGACACTGAAGCTTTCTTT. Protein product: CASTSRDDTEAFF.

The CDR3 reads CAIGVSGTGWNEQFF. CDR3 bases: TGTGCCATTGGGGTTTCGGGGACAGGGTGGAATGAGCAGTTCTTC. The gene calls are TRBV10-3 and TRBJ2-1; TRBD1 aligns across 9 bases. V lost 9 bases and J lost 7; bases outside the gene matches: 13. Germline V lookup: CDR1 ENHRY, CDR2 SYGVKD. The CDR3 loop spans 15 amino acids.

Turning to this clone: A much larger clonotype is one base distant, so this may be a read error. This chain uses TRBV25-1 with TRBJ2-2, with D hard to call. The V end was cut by 3 bases, the J end by 2 bases, with 4 bases between. The germline gives CDR1 MGHDK, CDR2 SYGVNS. The CDR3 runs to 13 residues. This CDR3 reads CASSDKNTGELFF. CDR3 sequence (DNA): TGTGCCAGCAGTGACAAAAACACCGGGGAGCTGTTTTTT.

This clone was observed a few times. J is TRBJ2-1 and V is TRBV15, with 13 bases matching TRBD2. The CDR3 contains 14 residues. Losses at the gene ends were 6 bases for V and 5 bases for J; bases not matched to a gene: 1. Per the germline V gene, CDR1 is LNHNV and CDR2 is YYDKDF (reference sequence). The CDR3 loop reads CATRGTSGDNEQFF. The CDR3 DNA reads as TGTGCCACCAGAGGGACTAGCGGGGACAATGAGCAGTTCTTC.

The chain has TRBV5-5 and TRBJ2-1; 13 positions agree with TRBD2. Trimming took 4 bases from V and 4 from J; bases not matched to a gene: 2. This CDR3 region has 15 residues. Germline V gives CDR1 SGHKS, CDR2 YYEKEE (reference sequence). CDR3 region: CASSGGLAGYNEQFF. CDR3 coding DNA: TGTGCCAGCAGCGGGGGACTAGCGGGGTACAATGAGCAGTTCTTC.

The rearrangement uses TRBV4-1 and TRBJ1-5; D gene uncertain. Germline V gene sequence: CDR1 MGHRA, CDR2 YSYEKL. The CDR3 consists of 15 residues. Trimming took off 0 bases at V and 7 bases at J, with 13 bases between the two ends. CDR3 region: CASSQDLSVRQPQHF. DNA of the CDR3: TGCGCCAGCAGCCAAGATCTATCGGTACGGCAGCCCCAGCATTTT.

This rearrangement joins TRBV5-6 to TRBJ2-3; D not certain. V lost 0 bases and J 0 bases, leaving 8 bases between the germline ends. The germline V gene has CDR1 SGHDT and CDR2 YYEEEE. CDR3 length: 15 amino acids. This CDR3 reads CASSLGVSSTDTQYF. CDR3 bases: TGTGCCAGCAGCTTGGGAGTCTCCAGCACAGATACGCAGTATTTT.

The chain joins TRBV10-3 to TRBJ2-7; D possibly uses TRBD1 or TRBD2 (6 bases each). The V end lost 0 bases, the J end lost 3 bases, and 15 bases lay between the germline ends. The CDR3 loop spans 16 amino acids. The germline V gene has CDR1 ENHRY and CDR2 SYGVKD. The CDR3 loop is CAISESGGGEHYEQYF. CDR3 DNA: TGTGCCATCAGTGAGTCAGGGGGAGGAGAGCACTACGAGCAGTACTTC.

The rearrangement links TRBV9 to TRBJ1-2; possibly TRBD1 for D (5 bases). Germline V CDR1 and CDR2: SGDLS, YYNGEE. The CDR3 length is 13 residues. V was pared by 5 bases and J by 2 bases, with 10 bases between. Here the CDR3 DNA reads TGTGCCAGCAGTCATGACAGAAACTATGGCTACACCTTC. Amino acid sequence: CASSHDRNYGYTF.

The V and J genes are TRBV5-1 and TRBJ1-2; a weak D match, TRBD1 (5 bases). CDR1 is SGHRS and CDR2 is YFSETQ in the germline V gene. V dropped 0 bases and J dropped 2 bases, with 8 bases sitting between them. The CDR3 covers 14 residues. The CDR3 protein is CASSLASGNYGYTF. The CDR3 DNA is TGCGCCAGCAGCTTGGCCTCAGGGAACTATGGCTACACCTTC.

This chain uses TRBV6-6 with TRBJ2-7; D not certain. V was clipped by 5 bases and J by 5 bases, with 13 bases between them. Germline V gene lookup returns CDR1 MNHNY and CDR2 SVGAGI (reference sequence). The CDR3 has 13 amino acids. CDR3: CASSHRTSDEQYF. The CDR3 nucleotides read TGTGCCAGCAGTCATAGAACGTCCGACGAGCAGTACTTC.

V is TRBV15 and J is TRBJ1-2; no clear D gene. The CDR3 sequence is 15 residues long. Germline lookup yields CDR1 LNHNV and CDR2 YYDKDF (reference sequence). Trimming cost V 0 bases and J 4 bases, with 12 bases left between them. Written as DNA, the CDR3 is TGTGCCACCAGCAGAGACAGGTCGGAGGGCTATGGCTACACCTTC. Amino acids: CATSRDRSEGYGYTF.

This chain uses TRBV7-3 with TRBJ2-2, with 7 nucleotides matching TRBD1. Germline lookup yields CDR1 SGHTA and CDR2 FQGTGA. The CDR3 runs 15 residues. V was pared by 0 bases and J by 6 bases, with 4 bases of the junction left unmatched. CDR3 amino acids: CASSLTGGVAGELFF. The CDR3 DNA sequence: TGTGCCAGCAGCTTAACAGGGGGCGTGGCCGGGGAGCTGTTTTTT.

This clone was seen just once. The chain combines TRBV7-6 with TRBJ2-1; TRBD2 agrees at 13 bases. The CDR3 runs to 16 residues. With V trimmed by 4 bases and J by 7 bases, 7 bases remained unmatched. The germline V gene has CDR1 SGHVS and CDR2 FNYEAQ. The CDR3 DNA sequence: TGTGCCAGCAGCTCCGGACTAGCGGGGGCCACAAATGAGCAGTTCTTC. Translating it yields CASSSGLAGATNEQFF.

This chain connects TRBV5-4 to TRBJ1-1; D possibly corresponds to TRBD1 (5 bases). This CDR3 is 16 amino acids long. V was trimmed by 0 bases and J by 0 bases, leaving 12 bases between them. Germline V gene lookup returns CDR1 SGHNT and CDR2 YYREEE (reference sequence). DNA for the CDR3: TGTGCCAGCAGCTTGGACGGACACCAAATGAACACTGAAGCTTTCTTT. It yields the protein CASSLDGHQMNTEAFF.

V gene TRBV11-2 combines with J gene TRBJ1-4; D unclear. Between the trimmed V and J ends, which lost 4 bases and 8 bases, there was a span of 11 bases. This CDR3 contains 13 residues. Germline loops: CDR1 SGHAT, CDR2 FQNNGV. This CDR3 reads CASSYPGVEKLFF. The CDR3 region has the DNA TGTGCCAGCAGCTACCCGGGTGTCGAAAAACTGTTTTTT.

The rearrangement joins TRBV11-2 to TRBJ2-2; D might be TRBD1 (5 bases). CDR3 size: 16 residues. CDR1 is SGHAT and CDR2 is FQNNGV in the germline V gene. Trimming removed 0 bases from V and 2 bases from J, with 10 bases in between. The CDR3 DNA sequence: TGTGCCAGCAGCTTAGATCTAAGGGGTAACACCGGGGAGCTGTTTTTT. It translates to CASSLDLRGNTGELFF.